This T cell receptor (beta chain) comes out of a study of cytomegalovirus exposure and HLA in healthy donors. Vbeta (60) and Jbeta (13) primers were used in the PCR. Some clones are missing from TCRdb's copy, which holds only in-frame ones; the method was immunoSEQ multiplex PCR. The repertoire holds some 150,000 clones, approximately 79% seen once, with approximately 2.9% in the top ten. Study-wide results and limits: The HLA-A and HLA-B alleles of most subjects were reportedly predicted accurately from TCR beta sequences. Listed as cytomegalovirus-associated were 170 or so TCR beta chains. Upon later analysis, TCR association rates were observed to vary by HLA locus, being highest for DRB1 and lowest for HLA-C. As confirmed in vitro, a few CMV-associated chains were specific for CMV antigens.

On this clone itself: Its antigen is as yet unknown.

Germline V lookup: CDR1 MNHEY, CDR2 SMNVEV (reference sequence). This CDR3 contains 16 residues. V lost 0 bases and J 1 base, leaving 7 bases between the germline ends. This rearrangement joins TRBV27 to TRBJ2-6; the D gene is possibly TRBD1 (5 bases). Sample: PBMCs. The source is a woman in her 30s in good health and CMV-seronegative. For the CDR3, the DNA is TGTGCCAGCAGTTTATCGGGGCCTTCTGGGGCCAACGTCCTGACTTTC. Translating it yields CASSLSGPSGANVLTF.